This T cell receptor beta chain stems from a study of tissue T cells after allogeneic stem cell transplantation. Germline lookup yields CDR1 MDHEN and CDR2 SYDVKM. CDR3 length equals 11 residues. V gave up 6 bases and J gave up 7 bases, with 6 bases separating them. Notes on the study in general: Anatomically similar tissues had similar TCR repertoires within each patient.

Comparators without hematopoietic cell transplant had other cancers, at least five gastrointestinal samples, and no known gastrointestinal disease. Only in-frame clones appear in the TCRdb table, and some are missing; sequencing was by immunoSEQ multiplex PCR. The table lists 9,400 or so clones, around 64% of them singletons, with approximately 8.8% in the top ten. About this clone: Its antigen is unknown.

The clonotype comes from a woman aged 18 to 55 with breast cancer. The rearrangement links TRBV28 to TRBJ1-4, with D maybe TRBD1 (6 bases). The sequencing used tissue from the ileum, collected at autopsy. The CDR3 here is CASSRGEKLFF. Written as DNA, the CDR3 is TGTGCCAGCAGCAGGGGTGAAAAACTGTTTTTT.